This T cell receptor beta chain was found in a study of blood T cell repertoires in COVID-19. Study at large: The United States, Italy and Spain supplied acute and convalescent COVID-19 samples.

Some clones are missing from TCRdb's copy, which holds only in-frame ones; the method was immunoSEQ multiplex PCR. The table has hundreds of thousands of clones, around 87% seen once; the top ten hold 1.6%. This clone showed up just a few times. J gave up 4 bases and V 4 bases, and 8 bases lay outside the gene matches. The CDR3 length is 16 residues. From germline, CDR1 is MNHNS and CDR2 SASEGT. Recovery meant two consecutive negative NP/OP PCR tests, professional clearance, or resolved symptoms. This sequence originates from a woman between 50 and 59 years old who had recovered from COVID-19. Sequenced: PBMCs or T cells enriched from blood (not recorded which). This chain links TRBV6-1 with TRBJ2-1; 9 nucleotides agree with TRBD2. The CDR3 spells CASSALGTSTYNEQFF. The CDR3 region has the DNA TGTGCCAGCAGTGCTCTTGGGACTAGCACTTACAATGAGCAGTTCTTC.